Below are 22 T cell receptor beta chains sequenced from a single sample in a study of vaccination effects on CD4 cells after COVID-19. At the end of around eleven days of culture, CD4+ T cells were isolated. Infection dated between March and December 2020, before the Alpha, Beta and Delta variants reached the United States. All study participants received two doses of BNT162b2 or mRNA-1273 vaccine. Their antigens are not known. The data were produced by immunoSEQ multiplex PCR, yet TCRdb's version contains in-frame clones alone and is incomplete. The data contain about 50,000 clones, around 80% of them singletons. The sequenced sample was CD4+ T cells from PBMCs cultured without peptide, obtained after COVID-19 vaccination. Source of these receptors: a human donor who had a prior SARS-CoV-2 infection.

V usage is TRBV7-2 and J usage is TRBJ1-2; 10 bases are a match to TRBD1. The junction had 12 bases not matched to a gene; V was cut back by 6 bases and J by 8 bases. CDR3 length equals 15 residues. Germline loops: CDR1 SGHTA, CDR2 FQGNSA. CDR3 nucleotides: TGTGCCAGCAGTCCTTTTGGCAGGACAGGGGGAGGCTACACCTTC. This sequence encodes CASSPFGRTGGGYTF.

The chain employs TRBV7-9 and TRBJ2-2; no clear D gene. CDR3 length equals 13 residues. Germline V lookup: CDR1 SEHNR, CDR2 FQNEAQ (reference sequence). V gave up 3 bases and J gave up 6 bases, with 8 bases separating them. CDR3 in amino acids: CASSFEWSGELFF. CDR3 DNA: TGTGCCAGCAGCTTCGAGTGGTCCGGGGAGCTGTTTTTT.

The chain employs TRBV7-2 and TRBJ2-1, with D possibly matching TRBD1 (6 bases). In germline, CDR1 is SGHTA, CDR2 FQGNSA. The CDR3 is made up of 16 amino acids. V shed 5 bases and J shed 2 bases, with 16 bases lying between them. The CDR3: CASSPREGVPYNEQFF. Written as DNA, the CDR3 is TGTGCCAGCAGCCCGCGTGAGGGGGTCCCCTACAATGAGCAGTTCTTC.

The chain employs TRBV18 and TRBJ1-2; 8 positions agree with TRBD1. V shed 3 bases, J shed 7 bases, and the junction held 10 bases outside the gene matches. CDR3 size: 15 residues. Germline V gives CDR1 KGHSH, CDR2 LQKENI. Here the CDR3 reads CASSPPGQGVSGYTF. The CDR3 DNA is TGTGCCAGCTCACCCCCCGGACAGGGCGTGAGTGGCTACACCTTC. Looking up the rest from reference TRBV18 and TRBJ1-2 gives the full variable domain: NAGVMQNPRHLVRRRGQEARLRCSPMKGHSHVYWYRQLPEEGLKFMVYLQKENIIDESGMPKERFSAEFPKEGPSILRIQQVVRGDSAAYFCASSPPGQGVSGYTFGSGTRLTVV.

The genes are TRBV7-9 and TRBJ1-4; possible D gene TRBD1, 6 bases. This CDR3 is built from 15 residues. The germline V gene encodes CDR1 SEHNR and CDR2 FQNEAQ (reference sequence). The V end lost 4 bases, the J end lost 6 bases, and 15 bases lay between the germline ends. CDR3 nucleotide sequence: TGTGCCAGCAGCTCCGACAGGAAGGGGGATGAAAAACTGTTTTTT. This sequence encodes CASSSDRKGDEKLFF.

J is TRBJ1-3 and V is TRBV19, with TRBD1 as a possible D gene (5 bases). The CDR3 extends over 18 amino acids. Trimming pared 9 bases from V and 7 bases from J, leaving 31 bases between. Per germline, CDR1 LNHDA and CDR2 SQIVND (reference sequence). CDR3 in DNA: TGTGCCAGCACTGAGGGGACGCCCCACCCAGATAAGGCCAACACCATATATTTT. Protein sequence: CASTEGTPHPDKANTIYF.

The CDR3 here is CASSSSGTETQYF. As DNA, the CDR3 is TGCGCCAGCAGCTCCTCAGGCACGGAGACCCAGTACTTC. This chain joins TRBV5-1 and TRBJ2-5; no definite D call. This CDR3 spans 13 amino acids. The V gene lost 3 bases and the J gene lost 5 bases, with 11 bases spanning the gap. Germline V lookup: CDR1 SGHRS, CDR2 YFSETQ.

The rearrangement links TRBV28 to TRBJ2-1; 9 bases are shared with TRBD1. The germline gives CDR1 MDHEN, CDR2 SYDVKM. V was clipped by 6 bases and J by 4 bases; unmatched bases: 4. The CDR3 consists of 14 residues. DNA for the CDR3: TGTGCCAGCAGCACAGGGGGCGGTTACAATGAGCAGTTCTTC. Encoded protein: CASSTGGGYNEQFF.

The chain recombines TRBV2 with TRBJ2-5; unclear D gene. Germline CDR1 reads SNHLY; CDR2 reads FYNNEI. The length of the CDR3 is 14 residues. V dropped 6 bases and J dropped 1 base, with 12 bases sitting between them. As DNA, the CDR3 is TGTGCCAGCAGGGAACACCCTGCCCAAGAGACCCAGTACTTC. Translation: CASREHPAQETQYF.

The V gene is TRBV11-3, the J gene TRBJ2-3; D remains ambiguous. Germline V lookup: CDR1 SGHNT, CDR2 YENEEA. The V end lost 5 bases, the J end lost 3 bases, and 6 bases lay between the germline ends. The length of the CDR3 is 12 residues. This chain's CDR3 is CASSPGTDTQYF. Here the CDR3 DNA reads TGTGCCAGCAGCCCGGGTACAGATACGCAGTATTTT.

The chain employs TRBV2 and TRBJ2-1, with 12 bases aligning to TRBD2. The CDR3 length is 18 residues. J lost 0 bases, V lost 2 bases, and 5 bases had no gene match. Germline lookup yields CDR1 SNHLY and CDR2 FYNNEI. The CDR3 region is CASSEFASGRASYNEQFF. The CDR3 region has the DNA TGTGCCAGCAGTGAATTTGCTAGCGGGAGGGCCTCCTACAATGAGCAGTTCTTC.

CDR3 residues: CASSLVEGSVGYTF. The CDR3 DNA reads as TGTGCCAGCAGCTTAGTGGAGGGATCGGTTGGCTACACCTTC. The chain uses TRBV7-9 and TRBJ1-2; D remains unclear. Germline V gene data show CDR1 as SEHNR and CDR2 as FQNEAQ (reference sequence). The CDR3 has 14 amino acids. V lost 1 base and J lost 7, with 13 bases in between.

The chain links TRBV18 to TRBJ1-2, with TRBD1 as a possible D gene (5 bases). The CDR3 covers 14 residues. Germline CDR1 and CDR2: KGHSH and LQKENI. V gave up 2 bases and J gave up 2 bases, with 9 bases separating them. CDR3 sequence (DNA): TGTGCCAGCTCACCAGGATCAGGGAACTATGGCTACACCTTC. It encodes CASSPGSGNYGYTF.

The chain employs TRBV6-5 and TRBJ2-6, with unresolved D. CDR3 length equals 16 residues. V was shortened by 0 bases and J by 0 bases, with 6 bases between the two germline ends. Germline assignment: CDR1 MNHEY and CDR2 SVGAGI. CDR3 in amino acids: CASSYSASSGANVLTF. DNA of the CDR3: TGTGCCAGCAGTTACTCGGCGTCCTCTGGGGCCAACGTCCTGACTTTC.

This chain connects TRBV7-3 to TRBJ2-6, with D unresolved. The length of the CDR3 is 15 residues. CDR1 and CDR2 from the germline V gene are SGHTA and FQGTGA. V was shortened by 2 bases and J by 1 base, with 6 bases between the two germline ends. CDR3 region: CASSLDGSGANVLTF. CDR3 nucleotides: TGTGCCAGCAGCTTAGATGGATCTGGGGCCAACGTCCTGACTTTC.

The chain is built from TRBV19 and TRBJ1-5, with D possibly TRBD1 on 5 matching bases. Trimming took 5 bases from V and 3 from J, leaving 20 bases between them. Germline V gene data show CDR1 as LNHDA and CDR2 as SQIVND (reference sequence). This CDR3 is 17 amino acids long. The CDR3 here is CASSFPPGGWANQPQHF. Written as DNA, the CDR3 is TGTGCCAGTAGTTTCCCGCCGGGGGGGTGGGCCAATCAGCCCCAGCATTTT.

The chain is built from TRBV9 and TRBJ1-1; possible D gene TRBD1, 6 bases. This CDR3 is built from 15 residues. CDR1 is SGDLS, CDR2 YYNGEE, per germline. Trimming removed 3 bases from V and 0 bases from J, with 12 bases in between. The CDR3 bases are TGTGCCAGCAGCGCGGACAGTTACATGAACACTGAAGCTTTCTTT. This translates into CASSADSYMNTEAFF. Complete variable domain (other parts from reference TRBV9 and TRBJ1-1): DSGVTQTPKHLITATGQRVTLRCSPRSGDLSVYWYQQSLDQGLQFLIQYYNGEERAKGNILERFSAQQFPDLHSELNLSSLELGDSALYFCASSADSYMNTEAFFGQGTRLTVV.

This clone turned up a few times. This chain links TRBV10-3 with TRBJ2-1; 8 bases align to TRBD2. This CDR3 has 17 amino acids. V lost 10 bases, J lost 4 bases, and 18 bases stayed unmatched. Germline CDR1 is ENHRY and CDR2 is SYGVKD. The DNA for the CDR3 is TGTGCCACCATGGGGGTTCTAGCGGGCGGTCCTTACAATGAGCAGTTCTTC. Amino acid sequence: CATMGVLAGGPYNEQFF.

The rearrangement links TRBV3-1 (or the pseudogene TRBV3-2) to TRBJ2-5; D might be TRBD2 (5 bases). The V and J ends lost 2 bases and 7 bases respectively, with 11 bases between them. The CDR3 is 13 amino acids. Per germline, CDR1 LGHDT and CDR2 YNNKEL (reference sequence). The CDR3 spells CASSQYGEGTQYF. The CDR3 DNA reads TGTGCCAGCAGCCAATACGGAGAGGGGACCCAGTACTTC.

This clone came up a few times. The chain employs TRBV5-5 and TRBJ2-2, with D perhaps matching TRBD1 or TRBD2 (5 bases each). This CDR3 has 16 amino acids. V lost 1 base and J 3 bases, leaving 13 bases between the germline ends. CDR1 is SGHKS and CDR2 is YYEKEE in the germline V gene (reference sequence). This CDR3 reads CASSLFGTFYTGELFF. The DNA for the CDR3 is TGTGCCAGCAGCTTGTTCGGGACCTTCTACACCGGGGAGCTGTTTTTT.

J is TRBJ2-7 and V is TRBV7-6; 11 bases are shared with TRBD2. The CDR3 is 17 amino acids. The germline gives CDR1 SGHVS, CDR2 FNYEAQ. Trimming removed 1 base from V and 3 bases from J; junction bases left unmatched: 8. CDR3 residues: CASSLEEFSGGVYEQYF. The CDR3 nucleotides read TGTGCCAGCAGCTTAGAAGAGTTTAGCGGGGGGGTCTACGAGCAGTACTTC.

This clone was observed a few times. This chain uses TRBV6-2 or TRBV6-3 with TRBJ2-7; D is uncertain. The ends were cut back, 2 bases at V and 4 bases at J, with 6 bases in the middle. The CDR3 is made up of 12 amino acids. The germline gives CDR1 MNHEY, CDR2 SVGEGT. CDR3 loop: CASSYLRYEQYF. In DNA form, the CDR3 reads TGTGCCAGCAGTTACCTAAGATACGAGCAGTACTTC.